Described below is a single TCR beta chain sequence and its context. The data belong to a study of blood T cell repertoires in COVID-19. Study-wide background: COVID-19 samples, acute and convalescent, were from the United States, Italy and Spain. Sample material is recorded as cDNA or gDNA derived from T cells, B-cell-depleted T cells, or PBMCs.

In the original analysis: Amplification with reference gene primers provided the estimates of nucleated cell counts. The assay was immunoSEQ multiplex PCR, and TCRdb's table has in-frame clones only and misses some. V, J and clone size are taken as reported in that table, and D and trimming were inferred from the DNA itself. In the table there are around 80,000 clones, approximately 81% of which are singletons. V was clipped by 0 bases and J by 6 bases; unmatched bases: 9. Per the germline V gene, CDR1 is LNHDA and CDR2 is SQIVND (reference sequence). This CDR3 contains 18 residues. Sequenced sample: peripheral blood. The chain combines TRBV19 with TRBJ2-2; 11 nucleotides agree with TRBD1. This TCR was sampled from an elderly woman with active or convalescent COVID-19. This CDR3 is CASSIEYVGTGGSGELFF. The CDR3 DNA reads TGTGCCAGTAGTATAGAATACGTGGGGACAGGGGGTTCCGGGGAGCTGTTTTTT.